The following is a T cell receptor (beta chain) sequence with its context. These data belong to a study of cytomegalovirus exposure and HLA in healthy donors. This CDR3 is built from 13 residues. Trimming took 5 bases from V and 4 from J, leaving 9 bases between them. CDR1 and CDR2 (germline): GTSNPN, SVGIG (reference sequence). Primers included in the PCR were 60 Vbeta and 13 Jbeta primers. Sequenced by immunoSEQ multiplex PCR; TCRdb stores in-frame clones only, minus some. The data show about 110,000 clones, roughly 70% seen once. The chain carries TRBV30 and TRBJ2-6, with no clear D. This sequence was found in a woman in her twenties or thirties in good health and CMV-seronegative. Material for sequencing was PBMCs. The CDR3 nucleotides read TGTGCCTGGCAAAGCAAAGGGGCCAACGTCCTGACTTTC. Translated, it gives CAWQSKGANVLTF. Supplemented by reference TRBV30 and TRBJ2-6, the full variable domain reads SQTIHQWPATLVQPVGSPLSLECTVEGTSNPNLYWYRQAAGRGLQLLFYSVGIGQISSEVPQNLSASRPQDRQFILSSKKLLLSDSGFYLCAWQSKGANVLTFGAGSRLTVL.